A single sample is the source of the 21 T cell receptor beta chains below, sequenced in a study of blood T cell repertoires in COVID-19. The repertoire was sequenced with immunoSEQ multiplex PCR; TCRdb's copy has only in-frame clones and lacks some. The sample has a few hundred thousand clones, 86% seen once. The sample consisted of peripheral blood. The receptors shown here come from a woman in her forties or fifties with acute or convalescent COVID-19.

The genes are TRBV7-2 and TRBJ1-2; D is undetermined. The CDR3 sequence is 15 residues long. The germline gives CDR1 SGHTA, CDR2 FQGNSA. V gave up 3 bases and J gave up 5 bases, with 16 bases separating them. CDR3 amino acids: CASSFLGREPYGYTF. The CDR3 nucleotides are TGTGCCAGCAGCTTTCTGGGGAGGGAGCCATATGGCTACACCTTC.

This clone showed up just once. The chain is built from TRBV18 and TRBJ1-1, with D possibly TRBD1 on 5 matching bases. The CDR3 is 17 amino acids. Germline values: CDR1 KGHSH, CDR2 LQKENI. Trimming pared 2 bases from V and 0 bases from J, leaving 16 bases between. The CDR3 loop reads CASSPGAGSSMNTEAFF. The CDR3 bases are TGTGCCAGCTCACCAGGGGCTGGCAGTTCCATGAACACTGAAGCTTTCTTT.

A few counts support this clone. The rearrangement uses TRBV11-2 and TRBJ1-2; a weak D match, TRBD1 (5 bases). There are 13 residues in the CDR3. The germline V gene has CDR1 SGHAT and CDR2 FQNNGV. V was cut by 6 bases and J by 6 bases, with 14 bases left in between. The chain's CDR3 is CASSPKGKHGYTF. The CDR3 coding sequence is TGTGCCAGCAGTCCGAAGGGGAAGCATGGCTACACCTTC.

The V gene is TRBV23-1, the J gene TRBJ1-5; possible D gene TRBD1, 6 bases. TRBV23-1 is an ORF; its function is uncertain. Trimming pared 1 base from V and 7 bases from J, leaving 11 bases between. The CDR3 is 14 residues long. CDR3 nucleotides: TGCGCCAGCAGTCAATATCCGGGGGGCCAGCCCCAGCATTTT. Its translation: CASSQYPGGQPQHF.

V gene TRBV7-9 combines with J gene TRBJ1-1; no firm D call. The length of the CDR3 is 12 residues. Deletions cut 1 base from V and 8 bases from J, with 8 bases between. CDR1 SEHNR and CDR2 FQNEAQ come from the germline V gene (reference sequence). The CDR3, as DNA: TGTGCCAGCAGCTTAGTGGAGGGAGAAGCTTTCTTT. Translation: CASSLVEGEAFF.

On this clone itself: A much larger clonotype is one base distant, so this may be a read error. The genes are TRBV19 and TRBJ2-7, with 14 bases identical to TRBD2. The CDR3 contains 14 residues. The J segment lost 6 bases and the V segment lost 11 bases, leaving 9 bases of the junction unmatched. Germline CDR1 and CDR2: LNHDA and SQIVND (reference sequence). CDR3 sequence reads: CAVGLAGELGEQYF. CDR3 nucleotides: TGTGCCGTGGGACTAGCGGGGGAACTCGGCGAGCAGTACTTC.

J is TRBJ2-1 and V is TRBV6-1; possibly TRBD1 for D (7 bases). Trimming removed 1 base at V and 3 bases at J, with 16 bases between. The CDR3 contains 17 residues. The germline gives CDR1 MNHNS, CDR2 SASEGT. The CDR3 sequence is CASSEGLGRGVYNEQFF. The CDR3 DNA sequence: TGTGCCAGCAGTGAAGGATTGGGCAGGGGGGTCTACAATGAGCAGTTCTTC.

The chain has TRBV4-1 and TRBJ2-7, with D unclear. V was pared by 5 bases and J by 2 bases, with 16 bases between. Looked up from germline, CDR1 is MGHRA and CDR2 is YSYEKL. The CDR3 totals 15 residues. For the CDR3, the DNA is TGCGCCAGCAGCACACAGAGCTCGGTCACCTACGAGCAGTACTTC. Residues: CASSTQSSVTYEQYF.

The CDR3 sequence is CASSLFPSGSQGEQFF. CDR3 nucleotide sequence: TGTGCCAGCAGTTTATTTCCTAGCGGGAGTCAGGGTGAGCAGTTCTTC. The chain has TRBV27 and TRBJ2-1; 10 bases agree with TRBD2. J gave up 9 bases and V 1 base, and 9 bases lay outside the gene matches. Germline V lookup: CDR1 MNHEY, CDR2 SMNVEV (reference sequence). The CDR3 is 16 residues long.

This chain links TRBV7-9 with TRBJ1-2; no firm D call. The CDR3 runs 15 residues. V lost 2 bases to trimming and J lost 2 bases, with 12 bases between them. Germline V gene data show CDR1 as SEHNR and CDR2 as FQNEAQ (reference sequence). This CDR3 is CASSLSQVSNYGYTF. The DNA for the CDR3 is TGTGCCAGCAGCTTATCGCAGGTCAGCAACTATGGCTACACCTTC.

This chain joins TRBV11-3 and TRBJ2-7; a weak D match, TRBD1 (6 bases). From germline, CDR1 is SGHNT and CDR2 YENEEA. V was trimmed by 9 bases and J by 3 bases, leaving 9 bases between them. The CDR3 has 11 residues. CDR3: CASGQNYEQYF. DNA for the CDR3: TGTGCCAGTGGACAGAACTACGAGCAGTACTTC. The complete variable domain, with remaining parts taken from reference TRBV11-3 and TRBJ2-7, reads EAGVVQSPRYKIIEKKQPVAFWCNPISGHNTLYWYLQNLGQGPELLIRYENEEAVDDSQLPKDRFSAERLKGVDSTLKIQPAELGDSAVYLCASGQNYEQYFGPGTRLTVT.

The rearrangement links TRBV15 to TRBJ1-6; no firm D call. Germline V gene data show CDR1 as LNHNV and CDR2 as YYDKDF (reference sequence). CDR3 length equals 15 residues. V gave up 0 bases and J gave up 7 bases, with 10 bases separating them. The CDR3 spells CATSRDSLRNSPLHF. CDR3 bases: TGTGCCACCAGCAGAGACTCTTTACGGAATTCACCCCTCCACTTT.

The V gene is TRBV4-3, the J gene TRBJ1-1, with D unclear. Germline loops: CDR1 LGHNA, CDR2 YSLEER. The V end was cut by 3 bases, the J end by 4 bases, with 9 bases between. CDR3 length equals 13 residues. The CDR3 DNA reads as TGCGCCAGCAGCCAGGCTGCCTTCACTGAAGCTTTCTTT. Translation gives CASSQAAFTEAFF.

The J gene is TRBJ1-4, the V gene TRBV7-9; 7 nucleotides match TRBD1. V lost 5 bases and J lost 8; bases outside the gene matches: 11. This CDR3 has 15 residues. In germline, CDR1 is SEHNR, CDR2 FQNEAQ (reference sequence). The CDR3 here is CASSVGGTANEKLFF. The CDR3, as DNA: TGTGCCAGCAGCGTTGGCGGGACAGCGAACGAAAAACTGTTTTTT.

This chain connects TRBV6-2 or TRBV6-3 to TRBJ1-1, with D possibly being TRBD1 (6 bases). In germline, CDR1 is MNHEY, CDR2 SVGEGT. CDR3 size: 16 residues. V gave up 2 bases and J gave up 3 bases, with 16 bases separating them. The CDR3 sequence is CASSYPWGGPDTEAFF. As DNA, the CDR3 is TGTGCCAGCAGTTACCCTTGGGGGGGCCCCGACACTGAAGCTTTCTTT.

The rearrangement uses TRBV18 and TRBJ2-5; 7 nucleotides match TRBD2. This CDR3 is built from 15 residues. Germline lookup yields CDR1 KGHSH and CDR2 LQKENI. V trimming: 3 bases; J trimming: 5 bases; junction bases outside the gene matches: 9. Written as DNA, the CDR3 is TGTGCCAGCTCACCGTGGGGAGGGCCTGCCGAGACCCAGTACTTC. It is translated as CASSPWGGPAETQYF.

The chain carries TRBV18 and TRBJ1-2; 7 nucleotides agree with TRBD1. V lost 5 bases, J lost 7 bases, and 10 bases stayed unmatched. The CDR3 contains 14 residues. Per the germline V gene, CDR1 is KGHSH and CDR2 is LQKENI. The CDR3 DNA is TGTGCCAGCTCATCGACCGGGACAGTAAGTGGCTACACCTTC. As protein: CASSSTGTVSGYTF.

The chain uses TRBV5-4 and TRBJ1-1; TRBD1 aligns across 8 bases. This CDR3 has 13 residues. The germline V gene has CDR1 SGHNT and CDR2 YYREEE (reference sequence). Unmatched junction bases numbered 6, after V lost 4 bases and J lost 7 bases. The CDR3 here is CASSGGQALEAFF. CDR3 DNA sequence: TGTGCCAGCAGCGGGGGACAGGCCCTTGAAGCTTTCTTT.

The chain recombines TRBV7-2 with TRBJ2-1; D unclear. This CDR3 contains 13 residues. The germline CDR1 and CDR2 sequences are SGHTA and FQGNSA. V gave up 1 base and J gave up 3 bases, with 4 bases separating them. The CDR3: CASSLVSYNEQFF. CDR3 nucleotide sequence: TGTGCCAGCAGCTTAGTCAGCTACAATGAGCAGTTCTTC.

V usage is TRBV2 and J usage is TRBJ2-1; tentative D call: TRBD2 (6 bases). The V gene lost 2 bases and the J gene lost 1 base, with 12 bases spanning the gap. This CDR3 contains 16 residues. Germline CDR1 reads SNHLY; CDR2 reads FYNNEI. In DNA form, the CDR3 reads TGTGCCAGCAGTGAAAACGGCGGGGCTTCCTACAATGAGCAGTTCTTC. Translated, it gives CASSENGGASYNEQFF.

This chain connects TRBV27 to TRBJ2-7; 7 bases align to TRBD1. The J segment lost 3 bases and the V segment lost 3 bases, leaving 8 bases of the junction unmatched. The V gene's germline CDR1 is MNHEY and CDR2 SMNVEV (reference sequence). The CDR3 is 15 amino acids. The CDR3 DNA reads as TGTGCCAGCAGTTTCACCCGACAGGGCCTCTACGAGCAGTACTTC. Its protein is CASSFTRQGLYEQYF.